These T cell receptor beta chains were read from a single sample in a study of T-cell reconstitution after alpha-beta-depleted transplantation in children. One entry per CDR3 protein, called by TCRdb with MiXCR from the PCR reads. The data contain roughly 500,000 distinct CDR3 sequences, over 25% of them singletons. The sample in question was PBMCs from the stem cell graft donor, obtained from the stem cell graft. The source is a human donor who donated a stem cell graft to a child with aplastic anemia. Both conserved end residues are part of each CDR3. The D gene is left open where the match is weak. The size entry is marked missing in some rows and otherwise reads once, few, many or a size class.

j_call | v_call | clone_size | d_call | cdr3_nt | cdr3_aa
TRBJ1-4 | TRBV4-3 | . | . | TGCGCCAGCAGCTACAGGGATGTGGGAGAAAAACTGTTTTTT | CASSYRDVGEKLFF
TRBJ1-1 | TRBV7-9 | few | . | TGTGCCAGCAGCTTAGTTCCAGGGACGTACGACGCTTTCTTT | CASSLVPGTYDAFF
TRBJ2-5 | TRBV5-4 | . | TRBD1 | TGTGCCAGCAGCGAGAGGGGACAGCCGGTAACCGTAGGGACCCAGTACTTC | CASSERGQPVTVGTQYF
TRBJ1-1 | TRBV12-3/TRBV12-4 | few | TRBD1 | TGTGCCAGCAGTTTAGCACAGGGGCCCTCAAAAGCTTTCTTT | CASSLAQGPSKAFF
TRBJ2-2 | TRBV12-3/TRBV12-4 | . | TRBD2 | TGTGCCAGCAGCCCAGGGGTAGCGGGGCACACCGGGGAGCTGTTTTTT | CASSPGVAGHTGELFF
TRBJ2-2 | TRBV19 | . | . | TGTGCCAGTAGTCTCCCTAGTTACACCGGGGAGCTGTTTTTT | CASSLPSYTGELFF
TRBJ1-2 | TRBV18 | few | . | TGTGCCAGCTCAACTACCGGACAGAATTATGGCTACACCTTC | CASSTTGQNYGYTF
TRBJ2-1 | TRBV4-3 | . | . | TGCGCCAGCAGCCAAGAGGAAGGGAATGAGCAGTTCTTC | CASSQEEGNEQFF
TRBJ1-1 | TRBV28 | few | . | TGTGCCAGCAGTATGCGGGGGACTGAAGCTTTCTTT | CASSMRGTEAFF
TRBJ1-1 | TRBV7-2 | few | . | TGTGCCAGCAGCTCACAGGGTGTATTAGGCACTGAAGCTTTCTTT | CASSSQGVLGTEAFF
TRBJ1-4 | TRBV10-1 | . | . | TGCGCCAGCAGGTGCAGGGGAGGGCCTAATGAAAAACTGTTTTTT | CASRCRGGPNEKLFF
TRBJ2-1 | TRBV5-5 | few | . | TGTGCCAGCAGCTTCTTATCGGACATCTACAATGAGCAGTTCTTC | CASSFLSDIYNEQFF
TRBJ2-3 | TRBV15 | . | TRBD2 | TGTGCCACCAGCACACGGTCTAGCGGGAGTAGGACAGATACGCAGTATTTT | CATSTRSSGSRTDTQYF
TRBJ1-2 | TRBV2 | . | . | TGTGCCAGCAACCCGACAGCAATATATGGCTACACCTTC | CASNPTAIYGYTF
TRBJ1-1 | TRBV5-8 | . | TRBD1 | TGTGCCAGTCCCGACCGACAGGGATTGAACACTGAAGCTTTCTTT | CASPDRQGLNTEAFF
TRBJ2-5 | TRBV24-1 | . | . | TGTGCCACCAGTGCGCGGGGTGGGGGAGAGACCCAGTACTTC | CATSARGGGETQYF
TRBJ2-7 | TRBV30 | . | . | TGTGCCTGGAGTGTACGACGGGCCTCCTCCTACGAGCAGTACTTC | CAWSVRRASSYEQYF
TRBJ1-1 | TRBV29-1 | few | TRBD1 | TGCAGCGCCCAAGGACAGGGGTTTCGCCAGAACACTGAAGCTTTCTTT | CSAQGQGFRQNTEAFF
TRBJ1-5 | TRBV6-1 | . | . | TGTGCCAGCAGTGAAGTAAGCAATCAGCCCCAGCATTTT | CASSEVSNQPQHF
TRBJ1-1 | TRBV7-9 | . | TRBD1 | TGTGCCAGCGGGAAGGACAGGGGATTGAGCACTGAAGCTTTCTTT | CASGKDRGLSTEAFF
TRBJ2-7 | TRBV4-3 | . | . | TGCGCCAGCAGCCAAGAATTTGGAACGGGCGAGCAGTACTTC | CASSQEFGTGEQYF
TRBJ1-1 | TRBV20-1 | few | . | TGCAGTGCTAGAGATTCAGATAACACTGAAGCTTTCTTT | CSARDSDNTEAFF
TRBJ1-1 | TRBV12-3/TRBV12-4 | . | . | TGTGCCAGCAGTTTTGGCCAGGAAGCTTTCTTT | CASSFGQEAFF
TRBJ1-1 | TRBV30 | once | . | TGTGCCTGGAGTGTTTGGGCTTCAGGAGAAGCTTTCTTT | CAWSVWASGEAFF
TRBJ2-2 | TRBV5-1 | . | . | TGCGCCAGCAGCTTTGCAAGCGAGAACACCGGGGAGCTGTTTTTT | CASSFASENTGELFF
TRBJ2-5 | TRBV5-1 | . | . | TGCGCCAGCAGCTTGTTGGGGGAGAGCCTAGAGACCCAGTACTTC | CASSLLGESLETQYF
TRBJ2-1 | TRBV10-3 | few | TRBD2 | TGTGCCATCAGTGAGCGGGAGGCCTACAATGAGCAGTTCTTC | CAISEREAYNEQFF
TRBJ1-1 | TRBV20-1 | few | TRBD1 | TGCAGTGCTAGGGTGCCACACAGGGGGATAAACACTGAAGCTTTCTTT | CSARVPHRGINTEAFF
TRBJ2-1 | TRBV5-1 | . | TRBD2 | TGCGCCAGCAGCTTCAGGACTAGCGGGGTCAATGAGCAGTTCTTC | CASSFRTSGVNEQFF
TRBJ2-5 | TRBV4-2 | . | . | TGTGCCAGCAGCCAAGATAATGTCGGCGGACAAGAGACCCAGTACTTC | CASSQDNVGGQETQYF
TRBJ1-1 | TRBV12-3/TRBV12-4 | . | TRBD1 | TGTGCCAGCGCATGGAGGGGGCGTACCACTGAAGCTTTCTTT | CASAWRGRTTEAFF
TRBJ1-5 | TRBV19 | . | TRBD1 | TGTGCCAGTAGTCGACAGGGTTACCAGCCCCAGCATTTT | CASSRQGYQPQHF
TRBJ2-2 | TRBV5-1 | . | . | TGCGCCAGCAGCCCGCCAAACGGACAGAACACCGGGGAGCTGTTTTTT | CASSPPNGQNTGELFF
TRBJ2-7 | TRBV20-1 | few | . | TGCAGTGCTAGAGATCAGGGGCATCAGTACTTC | CSARDQGHQYF
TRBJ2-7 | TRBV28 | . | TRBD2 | TGTGCCAGCAGTTTTATAGCGGGGCCTATATACGAGCAGTACTTC | CASSFIAGPIYEQYF
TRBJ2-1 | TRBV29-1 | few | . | TGCAGCGTTCGGGACGTAGGGAATGAGCAGTTCTTC | CSVRDVGNEQFF